Presented here are 21 T cell receptor beta chains from one specimen sequenced in a study of vaccination effects on CD4 cells after COVID-19. The assay was immunoSEQ multiplex PCR, and TCRdb's table has in-frame clones only and misses some. Of around 79,000 clones in the sample, roughly 72% were seen once. No antigen has been identified for these receptors. Expansion with viral peptide pools was applied to antigen-specific CD4+ T cells by the ViraFEST assay prior to sequencing. Following 10 days of culture, CD4+ T cells were isolated. Source: CD4+ T cells from PBMCs cultured with HCoV-229E spike peptides, taken before COVID-19 vaccination. The receptors originated from a human donor who received a COVID-19 vaccine.

This chain connects TRBV30 to TRBJ1-5; D might be TRBD1 (5 bases). Trimming took 7 bases from V and 7 from J, leaving 17 bases between them. The CDR3 spans 13 residues. From germline, CDR1 is GTSNPN and CDR2 SVGIG (reference sequence). CDR3 coding DNA: TGTGCCTTTGCCGGGACCCACGGGCAGCCCCAGCATTTT. As protein: CAFAGTHGQPQHF.

V usage is TRBV5-6 and J usage is TRBJ2-7, with a possible D match to TRBD1 (6 bases). This CDR3 is 15 amino acids long. V lost 4 bases and J lost 3, with 17 bases in between. In germline, CDR1 is SGHDT, CDR2 YYEEEE. The CDR3 region has the DNA TGTGCCAGCAGCCAAGACGCGGACAGAATCTACGAGCAGTACGTC. This codes for CASSQDADRIYEQYV.

The V and J genes are TRBV19 and TRBJ1-1; 7 bases align to TRBD1. Per germline, CDR1 LNHDA and CDR2 SQIVND (reference sequence). CDR3 length: 15 amino acids. J was trimmed by 0 bases and V by 8 bases; bases with no gene match: 9. The CDR3 bases are TGTGCCAGTCACCGGGGAGGGGGCTTGAACACTGAAGCTTTCTTT. Encoded protein: CASHRGGGLNTEAFF.

The J gene is TRBJ1-3, the V gene TRBV5-5; the D is unclear. Per the germline V gene, CDR1 is SGHKS and CDR2 is YYEKEE (reference sequence). With 3 bases removed from V and 4 bases from J, the gap between germline ends came to 14 bases. The CDR3 runs 15 residues. The CDR3 DNA is TGTGCCAGCAGCTCCGCCACCGGCAAGGGAAACACCATATATTTT. Translated, it gives CASSSATGKGNTIYF. Together with reference TRBV5-5 and TRBJ1-3, the CDR3 gives the full variable domain: DAGVTQSPTHLIKTRGQQVTLRCSPISGHKSVSWYQQVLGQGPQFIFQYYEKEERGRGNFPDRFSARQFPNYSSELNVNALLLGDSALYLCASSSATGKGNTIYFGEGSWLTVV.

This clone was counted a few times. J is TRBJ1-5 and V is TRBV28; no definite D call. This CDR3 contains 15 residues. V was shortened by 7 bases and J by 2 bases, with 15 bases between the two germline ends. Germline V gene sequence: CDR1 MDHEN, CDR2 SYDVKM. CDR3 DNA sequence: TGTGCCAGCACTCTTGGTGGGAGGGGCAATCAGCCCCAGCATTTT. It is translated as CASTLGGRGNQPQHF.

V gene TRBV3-1 (or the pseudogene TRBV3-2) combines with J gene TRBJ1-5; D call uncertain. Germline V gives CDR1 LGHDT, CDR2 YNNKEL (reference sequence). The ends were cut back, 5 bases at V and 5 bases at J, with 16 bases in the middle. This CDR3 comprises 15 residues. For the CDR3, the DNA is TGTGCCAGCAGCGTGGTAAATCGGCATCATCAGCCCCAGCATTTT. Its translation is CASSVVNRHHQPQHF.

This chain uses TRBV5-4 with TRBJ2-7; the D gene is possibly TRBD2 (6 bases). CDR1 is SGHNT, CDR2 YYREEE, per germline (reference sequence). V lost 4 bases, J lost 0 bases, and 14 bases lay in between. This CDR3 has 15 residues. CDR3 DNA sequence: TGTGCCAGCAGCACGGGACTGCAGAGCTCCTACGAGCAGTACGTC. Encoded protein: CASSTGLQSSYEQYV.

CDR3 sequence reads: CASIIAPSGANVLTF. The CDR3 region has the DNA TGCGCCAGCATCATAGCCCCCTCTGGGGCCAACGTCCTGACTTTC. The rearrangement uses TRBV5-1 and TRBJ2-6; D gene unclear. CDR3 length: 15 amino acids. Trimming shortened V by 6 bases and J by 0 bases, and 10 bases separated the two germline ends. Germline V CDR1 and CDR2: SGHRS, YFSETQ.

This rearrangement joins TRBV7-2 to TRBJ2-7; TRBD2 matches 10 bases. Germline V gives CDR1 SGHTA, CDR2 FQGNSA. V lost 3 bases to trimming and J lost 5 bases; unmatched junction nucleotides: 1. The CDR3 covers 13 residues. The CDR3 spells CASSFSGGNEQYV. CDR3 DNA: TGTGCCAGCAGCTTTAGCGGGGGGAACGAGCAGTACGTC.

V is TRBV6-6 and J is TRBJ1-5, with no clear D. Per germline, CDR1 MNHNY and CDR2 SVGAGI (reference sequence). This CDR3 has 13 amino acids. V was cut by 6 bases and J by 0 bases, with 6 bases left in between. The CDR3 reads CASRHGSNQPQHF. In DNA, the CDR3 is TGTGCCAGCAGGCACGGTAGCAATCAGCCCCAGCATTTT.

The chain links TRBV18 to TRBJ2-3; 8 nucleotides align to TRBD1. Germline assignment: CDR1 KGHSH and CDR2 LQKENI. This CDR3 has 15 residues. J lost 3 bases, V lost 5 bases, and 7 bases had no gene match. The CDR3 protein is CASSSDRGRTDTQYF. The DNA for the CDR3 is TGTGCCAGCTCATCCGACAGGGGCCGGACAGATACGCAGTATTTT.

This clone was seen once. The chain carries TRBV27 and TRBJ2-3; TRBD1 matches at 8 bases. From germline, CDR1 is MNHEY and CDR2 SMNVEV (reference sequence). J lost 4 bases, V lost 5 bases, and 11 bases had no gene match. The CDR3 spans 16 residues. CDR3: CASSPQAGGFADTQYF. In DNA, the CDR3 is TGTGCCAGCAGTCCGCAAGCAGGGGGCTTCGCAGATACGCAGTATTTT.

The genes are TRBV5-1 and TRBJ2-2; TRBD1 matches at 7 bases. The V gene end was trimmed by 1 base and the J gene end by 5 bases; junction bases not matched to a gene: 5. Germline-derived CDR1 and CDR2 are SGHRS and YFSETQ. This CDR3 is built from 15 residues. Here the CDR3 reads CASSLRQGDTGELFF. The CDR3 nucleotides read TGCGCCAGCAGCTTGCGACAGGGTGATACCGGGGAGCTGTTTTTT. Drawing the rest from reference TRBV5-1 and TRBJ2-2, the complete variable domain is KAGVTQTPRYLIKTRGQQVTLSCSPISGHRSVSWYQQTPGQGLQFLFEYFSETQRNKGNFPGRFSGRQFSNSRSEMNVSTLELGDSALYLCASSLRQGDTGELFFGEGSRLTVL.

V usage is TRBV9 and J usage is TRBJ2-6, with D perhaps matching TRBD2 (5 bases). The CDR3 has 18 residues. Germline V CDR1 and CDR2: SGDLS, YYNGEE. The V and J ends lost 0 bases and 2 bases respectively, with 15 bases between them. CDR3 coding DNA: TGTGCCAGCAGCGTAGCTAGGGAGAAACCAACTGGGGCCAACGTCCTGACTTTC. Residues: CASSVAREKPTGANVLTF.

The sample holds one count of this clone. The chain links TRBV7-8 to TRBJ2-1, with 7 bases matching TRBD2. Trimming cost V 6 bases and J 0 bases; bases outside gene matches: 5. This CDR3 has 15 residues. Germline values: CDR1 SGHVS, CDR2 FQNEAQ. In nucleotides, the CDR3 is TGTGCCAGCAGGCCGGGGGGAGTCTCCTACAATGAGCAGTTCTTC. Translation: CASRPGGVSYNEQFF.

The chain recombines TRBV5-8 with TRBJ2-2; 7 bases match TRBD1. Germline CDR1 is SGHTS and CDR2 is YDEGEE. This CDR3 contains 15 residues. V lost 1 base and J lost 4; bases outside the gene matches: 4. The CDR3 spells CASSLKTGVTGELFF. The CDR3 nucleotides are TGTGCCAGCAGCTTGAAAACAGGGGTCACCGGGGAGCTGTTTTTT. Full variable domain (missing parts from reference TRBV5-8 and TRBJ2-2): EAGVTQSPTHLIKTRGQQATLRCSPISGHTSVYWYQQALGLGLQFLLWYDEGEERNRGNFPPRFSGRQFPNYSSELNVNALELEDSALYLCASSLKTGVTGELFFGEGSRLTVL.

The chain has TRBV24-1 and TRBJ1-2, with TRBD1 as a possible D gene (5 bases). The CDR3 is made up of 15 amino acids. Trimming took off 4 bases at V and 2 bases at J, with 13 bases between the two ends. Germline V lookup: CDR1 KGHDR, CDR2 SFDVKD. CDR3 sequence: CATSDAGRTNYGYTF. The CDR3 nucleotides are TGTGCCACCAGTGACGCGGGACGGACAAACTATGGCTACACCTTC.

The gene calls are TRBV5-1 and TRBJ2-7; D is uncertain. Trimming shortened V by 0 bases and J by 2 bases, and 6 bases separated the two germline ends. The germline gives CDR1 SGHRS, CDR2 YFSETQ. The CDR3 totals 13 residues. Here the CDR3 reads CASSLDRTYEQYV. CDR3 DNA sequence: TGCGCCAGCAGCTTGGACAGAACCTACGAGCAGTACGTC.

V is TRBV19 and J is TRBJ2-1; 11 bases are a match to TRBD2. Germline CDR1 is LNHDA and CDR2 is SQIVND (reference sequence). The V segment lost 7 bases and the J segment 3 bases; nucleotides outside the gene matches: 5. The CDR3 sequence is 15 residues long. As DNA, the CDR3 is TGTGCCAGTAAGGCTAGCGGGGGGTTCTACAATGAGCAGTTCTTC. Protein product: CASKASGGFYNEQFF.

This clone occurred a few times. The chain recombines TRBV6-5 with TRBJ1-3; no reliable D call. Germline V lookup: CDR1 MNHEY, CDR2 SVGAGI. CDR3 length equals 14 residues. V was clipped by 7 bases and J by 0 bases, with 10 bases between them. CDR3 in amino acids: CASTTTYSGNTIYF. CDR3 DNA: TGTGCCAGCACAACGACCTACTCTGGAAACACCATATATTTT.

About this clone itself: The DNA is omitted, as the CDR3 cannot be located on it reliably, and the CDR3 follows TCRdb's listing. The V gene is TRBV12-1, the J gene TRBJ2-3; the listed D gene, TRBD1, was not tested against the DNA. TRBV12-1 is assigned pseudogene status. The CDR3 adds up to 16 amino acids, both ends counted. The CDR3 region is CASSLWGRGILDTQYF.